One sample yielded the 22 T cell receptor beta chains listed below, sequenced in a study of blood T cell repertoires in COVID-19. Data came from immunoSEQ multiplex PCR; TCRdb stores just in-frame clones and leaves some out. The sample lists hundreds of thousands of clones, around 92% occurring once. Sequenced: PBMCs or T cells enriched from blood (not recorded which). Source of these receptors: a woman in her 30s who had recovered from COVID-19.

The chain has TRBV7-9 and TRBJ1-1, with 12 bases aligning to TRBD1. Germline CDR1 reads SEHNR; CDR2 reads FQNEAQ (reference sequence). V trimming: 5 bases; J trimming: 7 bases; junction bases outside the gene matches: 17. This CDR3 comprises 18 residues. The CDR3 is CASSLPQGQGADIVEAFF. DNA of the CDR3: TGTGCCAGCAGCCTTCCCCAGGGACAGGGGGCTGATATCGTTGAAGCTTTCTTT.

In nucleotides, the CDR3 is TGTGCCAGCTCACTTATTGGGACAGGGCTCACGACTAATGAAAAACTGTTTTTT. Protein: CASSLIGTGLTTNEKLFF. This chain connects TRBV18 to TRBJ1-4, with 9 bases fitting TRBD1. V gave up 4 bases and J gave up 2 bases; unmatched junction bases: 11. The germline gives CDR1 KGHSH, CDR2 LQKENI. The CDR3 length is 18 residues.

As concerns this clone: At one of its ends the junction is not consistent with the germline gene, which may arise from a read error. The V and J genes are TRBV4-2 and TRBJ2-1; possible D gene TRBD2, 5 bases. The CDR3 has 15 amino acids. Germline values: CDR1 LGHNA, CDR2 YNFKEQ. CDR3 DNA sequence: TGTGCGAGCAGGTTGGTGATCAGCGGCCCCAATGAGCAGTTCTTC. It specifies CASRLVISGPNEQFF.

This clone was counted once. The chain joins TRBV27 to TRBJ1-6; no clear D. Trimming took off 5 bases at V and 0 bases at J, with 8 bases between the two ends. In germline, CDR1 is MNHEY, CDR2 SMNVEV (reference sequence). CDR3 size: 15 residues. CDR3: CASSGRSSYNSPLHF. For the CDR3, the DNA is TGTGCCAGCAGTGGGAGGAGCTCCTATAATTCACCCCTCCACTTT.

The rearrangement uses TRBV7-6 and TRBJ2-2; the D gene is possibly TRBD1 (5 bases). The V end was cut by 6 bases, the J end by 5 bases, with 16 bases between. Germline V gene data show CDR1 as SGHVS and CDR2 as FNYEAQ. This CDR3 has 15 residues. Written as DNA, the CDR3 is TGTGCCAGCAGTCTAGGGGATTTTTATACCGGGGAGCTGTTTTTT. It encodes CASSLGDFYTGELFF.

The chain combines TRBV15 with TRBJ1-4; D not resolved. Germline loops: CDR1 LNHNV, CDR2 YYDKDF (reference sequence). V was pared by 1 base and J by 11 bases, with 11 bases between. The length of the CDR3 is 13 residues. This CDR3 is CATSRALVSKLFF. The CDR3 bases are TGTGCCACCAGCAGAGCCCTCGTCTCGAAACTGTTTTTT.

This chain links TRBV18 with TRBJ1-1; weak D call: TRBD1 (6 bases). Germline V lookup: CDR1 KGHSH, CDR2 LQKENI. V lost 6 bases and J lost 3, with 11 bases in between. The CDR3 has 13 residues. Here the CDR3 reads CASSNRVDTEAFF. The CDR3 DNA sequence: TGTGCCAGCTCGAACAGGGTCGACACTGAAGCTTTCTTT.

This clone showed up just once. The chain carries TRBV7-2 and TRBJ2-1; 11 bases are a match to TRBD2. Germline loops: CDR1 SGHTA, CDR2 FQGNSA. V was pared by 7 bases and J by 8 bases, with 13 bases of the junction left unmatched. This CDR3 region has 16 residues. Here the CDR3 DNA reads TGTGCCAGCACCCTTAGGTCGACTAGCGGGATCCATGAGCAGTTCTTC. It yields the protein CASTLRSTSGIHEQFF. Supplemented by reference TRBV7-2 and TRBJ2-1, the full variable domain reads GAGVSQSPSNKVTEKGKDVELRCDPISGHTALYWYRQSLGQGLEFLIYFQGNSAPDKSGLPSDRFSAERTGGSVSTLTIQRTQQEDSAVYLCASTLRSTSGIHEQFFGPGTRLTVL.

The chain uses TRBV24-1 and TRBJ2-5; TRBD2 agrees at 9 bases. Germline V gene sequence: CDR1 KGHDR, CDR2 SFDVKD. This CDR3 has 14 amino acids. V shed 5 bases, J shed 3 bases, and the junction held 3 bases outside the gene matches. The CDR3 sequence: CATSGRLAEETQYF. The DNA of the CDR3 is TGTGCCACCAGTGGGCGACTAGCGGAAGAGACCCAGTACTTC.

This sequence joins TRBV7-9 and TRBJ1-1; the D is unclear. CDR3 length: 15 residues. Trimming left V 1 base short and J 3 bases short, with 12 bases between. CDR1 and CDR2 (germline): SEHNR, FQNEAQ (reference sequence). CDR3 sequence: CASSLGAGIYTEAFF. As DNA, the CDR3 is TGTGCCAGCAGCTTAGGGGCAGGCATTTACACTGAAGCTTTCTTT. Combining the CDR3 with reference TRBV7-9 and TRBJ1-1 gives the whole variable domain DTGVSQNPRHKITKRGQNVTFRCDPISEHNRLYWYRQTLGQGPEFLTYFQNEAQLEKSRLLSDRFSAERPKGSFSTLEIQRTEQGDSAMYLCASSLGAGIYTEAFFGQGTRLTVV.

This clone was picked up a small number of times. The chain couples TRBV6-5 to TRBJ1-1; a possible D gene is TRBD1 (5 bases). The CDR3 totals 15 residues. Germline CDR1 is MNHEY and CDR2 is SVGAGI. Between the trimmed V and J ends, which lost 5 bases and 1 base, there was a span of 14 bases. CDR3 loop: CASSRPGLTNTEAFF. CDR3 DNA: TGTGCCAGCAGTCGACCGGGACTGACGAACACTGAAGCTTTCTTT.

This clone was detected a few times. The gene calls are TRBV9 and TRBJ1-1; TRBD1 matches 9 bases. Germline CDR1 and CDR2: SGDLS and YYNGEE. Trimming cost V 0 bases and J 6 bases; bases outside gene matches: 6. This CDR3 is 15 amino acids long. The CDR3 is CASSVGYRGQAEAFF. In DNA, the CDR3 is TGTGCCAGCAGCGTAGGTTACAGGGGGCAAGCTGAAGCTTTCTTT.

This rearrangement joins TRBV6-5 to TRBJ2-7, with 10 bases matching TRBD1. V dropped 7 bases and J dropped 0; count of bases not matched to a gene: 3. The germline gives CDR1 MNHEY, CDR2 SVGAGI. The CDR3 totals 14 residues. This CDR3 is CASKTGGGSYEQYF. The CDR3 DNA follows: TGTGCCAGCAAGACAGGGGGCGGCTCCTACGAGCAGTACTTC.

Written as DNA, the CDR3 is TGTGCCAGGGGTTGGACTAGCAACACCGGGGAGCTGTTTTTT. Amino acids: CARGWTSNTGELFF. The V gene is TRBV13, the J gene TRBJ2-2; 8 bases align to TRBD2. Germline-derived CDR1 and CDR2 are PRHDT and FYEKMQ (reference sequence). Losses at the gene ends were 9 bases for V and 2 bases for J; bases not matched to a gene: 5. The CDR3 sequence is 14 residues long.

The CDR3 region has the DNA TGTGCCAGCTCACCACCGTCCCGTAGCGCAGATACGCAGTATTTT. This translates into CASSPPSRSADTQYF. This chain uses TRBV18 with TRBJ2-3; TRBD2 might be the D (5 bases). Germline CDR1 and CDR2: KGHSH and LQKENI. The CDR3 spans 15 residues. The ends were cut back, 0 bases at V and 4 bases at J, with 11 bases in the middle.

The CDR3 sequence is CASSIWREGLGEQFF. For the CDR3, the DNA is TGTGCCAGTAGTATTTGGCGGGAGGGCCTGGGTGAGCAGTTCTTC. The genes are TRBV19 and TRBJ2-1; 9 positions match TRBD2. Trimming removed 3 bases from V and 9 bases from J; junction bases left unmatched: 9. Looked up from germline, CDR1 is LNHDA and CDR2 is SQIVND (reference sequence). CDR3 length equals 15 residues.

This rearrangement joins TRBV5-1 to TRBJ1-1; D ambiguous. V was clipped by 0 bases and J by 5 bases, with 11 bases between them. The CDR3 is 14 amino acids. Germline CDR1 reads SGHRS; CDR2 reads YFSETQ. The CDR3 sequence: CASSLANPGTEAFF. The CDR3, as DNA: TGCGCCAGCAGCTTGGCAAACCCCGGGACTGAAGCTTTCTTT.

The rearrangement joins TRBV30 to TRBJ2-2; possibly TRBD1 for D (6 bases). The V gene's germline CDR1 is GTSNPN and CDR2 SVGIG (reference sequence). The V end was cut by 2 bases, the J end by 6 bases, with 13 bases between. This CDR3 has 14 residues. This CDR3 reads CAWSFVGAAGELFF. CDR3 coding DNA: TGTGCCTGGAGTTTTGTGGGGGCGGCCGGGGAGCTGTTTTTT.

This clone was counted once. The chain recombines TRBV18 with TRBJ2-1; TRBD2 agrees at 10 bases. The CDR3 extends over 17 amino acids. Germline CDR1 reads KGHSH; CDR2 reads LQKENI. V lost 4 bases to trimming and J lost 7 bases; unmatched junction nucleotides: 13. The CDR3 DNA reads TGTGCCAGCTCACTTACCATAGCGGGAGGTATGGGGAATGAGCAGTTCTTC. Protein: CASSLTIAGGMGNEQFF.

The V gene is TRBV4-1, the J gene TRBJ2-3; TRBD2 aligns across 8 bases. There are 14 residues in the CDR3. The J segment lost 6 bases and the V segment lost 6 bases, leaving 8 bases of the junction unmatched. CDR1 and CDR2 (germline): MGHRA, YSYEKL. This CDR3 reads CASRGGSGIDTQYF. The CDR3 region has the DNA TGCGCCAGCAGGGGGGGTAGCGGGATTGATACGCAGTATTTT.

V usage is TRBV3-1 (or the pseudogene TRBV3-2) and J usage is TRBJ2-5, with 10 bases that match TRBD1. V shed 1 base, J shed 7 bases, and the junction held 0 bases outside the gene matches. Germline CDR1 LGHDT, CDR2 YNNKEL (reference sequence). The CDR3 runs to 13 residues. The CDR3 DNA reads TGTGCCAGCAGCCAAGGGACAGGGGGGACCCAGTACTTC. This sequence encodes CASSQGTGGTQYF.

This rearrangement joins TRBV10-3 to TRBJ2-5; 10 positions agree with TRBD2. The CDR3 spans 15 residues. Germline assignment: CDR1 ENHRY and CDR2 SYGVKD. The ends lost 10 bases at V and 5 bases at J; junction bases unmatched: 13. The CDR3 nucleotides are TGTGCCACCACCCGCGCTAGCGGGAGAGAGGAGACCCAGTACTTC. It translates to CATTRASGREETQYF.